This T cell receptor (beta chain) originates from a study of blood T cell repertoires in COVID-19. Study summary: Samples representing acute and convalescent COVID-19 were sourced from the United States, Italy and Spain. In each case, the material was cDNA or gDNA derived from T cells, B-cell-depleted T cells, or PBMCs.

In the source study's methods: It was from reference gene primer amplification that nucleated cell counts were estimated. Clones were read by immunoSEQ multiplex PCR, and TCRdb kept only the in-frame ones, dropping some. That table is the source of V, J and clone size, and D and trimming were worked out from the DNA. Of fewer than 250,000 clones in the sample, around four fifths were seen once. Trimming left V 3 bases short and J 1 base short, with 5 bases between. The CDR3 is 13 residues long. Germline CDR1 and CDR2: KGHDR and SFDVKD. The gene calls are TRBV24-1 and TRBJ1-1; tentatively, D is TRBD1 (5 bases). The sequencing sample was made of peripheral blood. The TCR comes from an older woman with active or convalescent COVID-19. CDR3 amino acids: CATSDRGNTEAFF. For the CDR3, the DNA is TGTGCCACCAGTGATAGGGGGAACACTGAAGCTTTCTTT.